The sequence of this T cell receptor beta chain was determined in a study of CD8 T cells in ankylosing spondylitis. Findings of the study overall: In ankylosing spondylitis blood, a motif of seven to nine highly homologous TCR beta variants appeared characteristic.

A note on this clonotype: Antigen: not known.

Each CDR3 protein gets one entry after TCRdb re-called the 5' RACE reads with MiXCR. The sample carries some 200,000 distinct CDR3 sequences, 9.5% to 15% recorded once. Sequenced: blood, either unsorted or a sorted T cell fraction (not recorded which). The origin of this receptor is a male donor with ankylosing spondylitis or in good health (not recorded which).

The CDR3 sequence is CASSYSGTSGMNEQFF. The CDR3 DNA reads as TGTGCCAGCAGTTACTCAGGGACTAGCGGGATGAATGAGCAGTTCTTC. The gene calls are TRBV6-5 and TRBJ2-1; 13 nucleotides align to TRBD2. The germline gives CDR1 MNHEY, CDR2 SVGAGI. CDR3 length equals 16 residues. V gave up 0 bases and J gave up 7 bases; unmatched junction bases: 3.